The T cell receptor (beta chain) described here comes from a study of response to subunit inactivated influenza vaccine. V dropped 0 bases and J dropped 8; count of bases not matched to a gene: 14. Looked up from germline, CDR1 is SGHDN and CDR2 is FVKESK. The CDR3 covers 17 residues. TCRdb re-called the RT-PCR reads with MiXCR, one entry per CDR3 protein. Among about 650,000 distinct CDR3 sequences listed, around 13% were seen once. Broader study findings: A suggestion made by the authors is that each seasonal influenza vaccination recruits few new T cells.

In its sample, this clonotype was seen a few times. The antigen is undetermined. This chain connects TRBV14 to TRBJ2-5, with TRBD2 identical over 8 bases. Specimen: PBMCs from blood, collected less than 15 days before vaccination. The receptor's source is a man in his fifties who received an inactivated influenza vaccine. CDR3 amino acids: CASSQEPAGDVKRTQYF. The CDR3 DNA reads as TGTGCCAGCAGCCAAGAACCAGCGGGGGATGTCAAGAGAACCCAGTACTTC.